A selection of T cell receptor beta chains follows, all from one sample in a study of T cells expressing NK-cell markers. For each CDR3 protein, TCRdb gives one entry from its re-call of the 5' RACE reads, without DNA. In all, the sample yields 250,000 to 300,000 distinct CDR3 sequences. Sequenced: blood T cells: a sorted CD56 or NKG2C T cell subset, CD4+ or CD8+ T cells, or bulk PBMC T cells (not recorded which). These receptors were obtained from a man aged 18 to 35 in good health. CDR3s include the opening cysteine and the closing phenylalanine or tryptophan.

>TRBV12-3/TRBV12-4|TRBJ1-5
CASSLGGRHSNQPQHF
>TRBV4-1|TRBJ1-5
CASSRKRGDLGQPQHF
>TRBV20-1|TRBJ1-1
CSAYTAGWNTEAFF
>TRBV30|TRBJ1-2
CASTKQSLGGYTF
>TRBV5-1|TRBJ2-1
CASMAGGTNDIVYNEQFF
>TRBV15|TRBJ2-5
CATSPRGSGQETQYF
>TRBV5-1|TRBJ2-3
CASSLTTSGSSTDTQYF
>TRBV5-8|TRBJ2-1
CASSLVFRGNEQFF
>TRBV19|TRBJ2-1
CASSPIRAGGFYNEQFF
>TRBV20-1|TRBJ2-3
CSARGLAGAQYF
>TRBV12-3/TRBV12-4|TRBJ2-6
CASRPGTAEGSGANVLTF
>TRBV21-1|TRBJ2-7
CARGEREQYEQYF
>TRBV3-1|TRBJ2-1
CASSQRQNLAGGEQFF
>TRBV5-6|TRBJ2-5
CASSLRWEGRKTQYF
>TRBV7-2|TRBJ2-7
CASSPSGTESYEQYF
>TRBV29-1|TRBJ1-1
CSVVQNRQLRTEAFF
>TRBV2|TRBJ2-5
CASSGSGSFGETQYF
>TRBV12-3/TRBV12-4|TRBJ2-7
CASSLAGTSGGKAGQYF
>TRBV20-1|TRBJ2-3
CSGGQGRTDTQYF
>TRBV5-1|TRBJ2-3
CASSRQDTQYF
>TRBV7-2|TRBJ2-1
CASSLGLRTNEQFF
>TRBV5-1|TRBJ2-3
CASSFRRAWGDTQYF
>TRBV6-2/TRBV6-3|TRBJ1-5
CASSLGGIKPQHF
>TRBV6-5|TRBJ2-5
CASGLRGTGTETQYF
>TRBV12-3/TRBV12-4|TRBJ2-1
CASSLLDRVKSYNEQFF
>TRBV7-9|TRBJ2-7
CASSPRLADSYEQYF
>TRBV5-1|TRBJ2-1
CASSAPDPRAKQFF
>TRBV29-1|TRBJ2-3
CSVKAENTDTQYF
>TRBV29-1|TRBJ2-1
CSVEGLATNEQFF
>TRBV12-3/TRBV12-4|TRBJ2-1
CASSDKAWNEQFF
>TRBV6-1|TRBJ2-1
CASSRGLAGLNNEQFF
>TRBV20-1|TRBJ1-1
CSATWGSNTEAFF
>TRBV5-1|TRBJ1-1
CASSLQDKNTEAFF
>TRBV15|TRBJ2-7
CATSRGASGSQQYF
>TRBV6-2/TRBV6-3|TRBJ2-2
CASRERNTGELFF
>TRBV6-5|TRBJ1-1
CASRDTGRAFF
>TRBV12-3/TRBV12-4|TRBJ2-3
CASRPGTQSTDTQYF
>TRBV19|TRBJ1-5
CASSMGQEYQPQHF
>TRBV10-2|TRBJ1-5
CASKAPIRGPQHF
>TRBV12-3/TRBV12-4|TRBJ1-2
CASSSLGGGNYGYTF